The clone carrying this T cell receptor beta chain was seen at least ten times. Its antigen is unknown. cDNA libraries for TCR alpha and TCR beta, carrying sample barcodes and UMIs, came from 5'RACE with constant-segment primers. One entry per CDR3 protein, called by TCRdb with MiXCR from the 5' RACE reads. The profile covers about 560,000 distinct CDR3 sequences, with about a fifth appearing a single time and around 8.4% taken by the ten largest. The sample originates from a study of T-cell memory formation after mild COVID-19. Turning to the study itself: The two donors had largely donor-specific TCR clusters.

Whole-study results and caveats: Within pre-infection memory, some responding clones were found, suggesting cross-reactive memory joined. CD4+ contracting clones were found mainly in CM and EM, and CD8+ ones in EMRA.

Per germline, CDR1 LGHDT and CDR2 YNNKEL (reference sequence). Trimming shortened V by 4 bases and J by 8 bases, and 11 bases separated the two germline ends. The CDR3 totals 12 residues. Sequencing used PBMCs or a T cell subset sorted from them (not recorded which). This TCR came from an adult woman who had mild COVID-19 (a few samples of this study predate the infection). Cell type and time point are not known. The V call is TRBV3-1, the J call TRBJ1-1, with D unresolved. The CDR3 DNA reads as TGTGCCAGCAGCCTAAGAGGAGGGGAAGCTTTCTTT. Protein: CASSLRGGEAFF.